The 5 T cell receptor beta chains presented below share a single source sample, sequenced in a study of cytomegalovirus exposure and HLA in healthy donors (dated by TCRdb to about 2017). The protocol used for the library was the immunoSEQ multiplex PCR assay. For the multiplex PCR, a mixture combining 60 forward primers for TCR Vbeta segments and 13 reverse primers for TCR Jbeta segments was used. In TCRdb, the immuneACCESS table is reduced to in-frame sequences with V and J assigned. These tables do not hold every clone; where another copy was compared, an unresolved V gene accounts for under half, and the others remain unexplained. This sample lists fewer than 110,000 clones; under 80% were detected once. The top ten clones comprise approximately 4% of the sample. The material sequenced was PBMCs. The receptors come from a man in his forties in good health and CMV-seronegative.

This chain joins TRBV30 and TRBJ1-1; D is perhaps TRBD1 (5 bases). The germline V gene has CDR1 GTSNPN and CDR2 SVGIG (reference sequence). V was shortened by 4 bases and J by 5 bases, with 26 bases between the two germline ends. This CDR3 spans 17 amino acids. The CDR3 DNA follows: TGTGCCTGGAACGCGAACGGGGGGATTAAGAATTCGACTGAAGCTTTCTTT. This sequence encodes CAWNANGGIKNSTEAFF.

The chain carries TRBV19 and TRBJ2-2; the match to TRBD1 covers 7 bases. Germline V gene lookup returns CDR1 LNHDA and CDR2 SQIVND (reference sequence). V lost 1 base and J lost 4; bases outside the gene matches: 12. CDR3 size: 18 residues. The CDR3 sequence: CASSIGRTGRRPTGELFF. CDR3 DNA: TGTGCCAGTAGTATAGGCAGGACAGGTCGAAGGCCCACCGGGGAGCTGTTTTTT.

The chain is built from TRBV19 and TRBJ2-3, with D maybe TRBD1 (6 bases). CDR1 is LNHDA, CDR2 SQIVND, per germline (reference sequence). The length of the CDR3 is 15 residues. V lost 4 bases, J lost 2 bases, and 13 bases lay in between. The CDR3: CASSTNRVNTDTQYF. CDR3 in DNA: TGTGCCAGTAGTACAAACAGGGTAAACACAGATACGCAGTATTTT.

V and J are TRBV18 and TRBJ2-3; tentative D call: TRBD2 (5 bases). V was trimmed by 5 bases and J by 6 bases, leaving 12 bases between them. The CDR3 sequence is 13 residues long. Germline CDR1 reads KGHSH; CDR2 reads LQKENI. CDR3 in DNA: TGTGCCAGCTCAACCGTATGGGAGGATACGCAGTATTTT. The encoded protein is CASSTVWEDTQYF. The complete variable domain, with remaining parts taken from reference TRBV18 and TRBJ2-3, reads NAGVMQNPRHLVRRRGQEARLRCSPMKGHSHVYWYRQLPEEGLKFMVYLQKENIIDESGMPKERFSAEFPKEGPSILRIQQVVRGDSAAYFCASSTVWEDTQYFGPGTRLTVL.

The CDR3 region is CASSLGLAQGANVLTF. CDR3 coding DNA: TGTGCCAGCAGCTTAGGCCTAGCGCAGGGGGCCAACGTCCTGACTTTC. This chain links TRBV7-2 with TRBJ2-6, with D perhaps matching TRBD2 (6 bases). The ends were cut back, 1 base at V and 4 bases at J, with 11 bases in the middle. The CDR3 runs to 16 residues. Germline lookup yields CDR1 SGHTA and CDR2 FQGNSA.